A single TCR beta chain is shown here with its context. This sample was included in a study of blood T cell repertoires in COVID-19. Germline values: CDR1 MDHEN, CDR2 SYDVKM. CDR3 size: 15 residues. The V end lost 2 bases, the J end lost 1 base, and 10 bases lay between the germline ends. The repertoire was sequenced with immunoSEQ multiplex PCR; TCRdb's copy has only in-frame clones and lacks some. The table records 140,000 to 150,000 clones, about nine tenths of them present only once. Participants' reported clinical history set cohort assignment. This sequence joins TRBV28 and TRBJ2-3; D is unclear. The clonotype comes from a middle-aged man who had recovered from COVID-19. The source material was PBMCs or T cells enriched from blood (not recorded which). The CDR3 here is CASSLLGAGTDTQYF. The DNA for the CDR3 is TGTGCCAGCAGTTTACTCGGTGCTGGCACAGATACGCAGTATTTT.